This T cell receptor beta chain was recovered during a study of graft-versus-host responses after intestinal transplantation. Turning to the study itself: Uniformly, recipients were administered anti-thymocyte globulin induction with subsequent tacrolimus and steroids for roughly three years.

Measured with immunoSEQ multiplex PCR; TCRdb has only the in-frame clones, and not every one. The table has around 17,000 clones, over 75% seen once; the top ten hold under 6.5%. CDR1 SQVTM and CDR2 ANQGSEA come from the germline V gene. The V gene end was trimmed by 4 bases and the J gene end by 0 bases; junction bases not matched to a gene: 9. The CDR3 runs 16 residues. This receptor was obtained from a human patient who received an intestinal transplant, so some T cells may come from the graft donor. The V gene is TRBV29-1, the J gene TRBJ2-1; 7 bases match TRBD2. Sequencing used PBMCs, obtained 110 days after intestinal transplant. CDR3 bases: TGCAGCGTTGTACCAGCGGGAAAGAGCTCCTACAATGAGCAGTTCTTC. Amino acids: CSVVPAGKSSYNEQFF.